The clone carrying this T cell receptor beta chain was seen at least ten times. Antigen: not known. CDR1 is SGHAT, CDR2 FQNNGV, per germline. V shed 4 bases and J 2 bases; nucleotides not matched to a gene: 7. The CDR3 loop spans 16 amino acids. These data belong to a study of T-cell memory formation after mild COVID-19. The overall study: TCR clusters showed largely donor specificity. Study-level results: Contracting CD4+ clones were located mainly in CM and EM, and CD8+ clones in EMRA.

5'RACE with constant-segment primers built TCRalpha and TCRbeta cDNA libraries with UMIs. TCRdb re-called the 5' RACE reads with MiXCR, one entry per CDR3 protein. The data contain about 13,000 distinct CDR3 sequences, about a sixth of them seen just once; the ten biggest clones take up roughly three fifths. Input material: PBMCs or a T cell subset sorted from them (not recorded which). The chain joins TRBV11-2 to TRBJ2-2, with 7 bases fitting TRBD1. The source is a man younger than 30 who had mild COVID-19 (a few samples of this study predate the infection). Cell type and time point are not known. CDR3 DNA: TGTGCCAGCAGCTGGATAGACAGGGCAAACACCGGGGAGCTGTTTTTT. It encodes CASSWIDRANTGELFF.